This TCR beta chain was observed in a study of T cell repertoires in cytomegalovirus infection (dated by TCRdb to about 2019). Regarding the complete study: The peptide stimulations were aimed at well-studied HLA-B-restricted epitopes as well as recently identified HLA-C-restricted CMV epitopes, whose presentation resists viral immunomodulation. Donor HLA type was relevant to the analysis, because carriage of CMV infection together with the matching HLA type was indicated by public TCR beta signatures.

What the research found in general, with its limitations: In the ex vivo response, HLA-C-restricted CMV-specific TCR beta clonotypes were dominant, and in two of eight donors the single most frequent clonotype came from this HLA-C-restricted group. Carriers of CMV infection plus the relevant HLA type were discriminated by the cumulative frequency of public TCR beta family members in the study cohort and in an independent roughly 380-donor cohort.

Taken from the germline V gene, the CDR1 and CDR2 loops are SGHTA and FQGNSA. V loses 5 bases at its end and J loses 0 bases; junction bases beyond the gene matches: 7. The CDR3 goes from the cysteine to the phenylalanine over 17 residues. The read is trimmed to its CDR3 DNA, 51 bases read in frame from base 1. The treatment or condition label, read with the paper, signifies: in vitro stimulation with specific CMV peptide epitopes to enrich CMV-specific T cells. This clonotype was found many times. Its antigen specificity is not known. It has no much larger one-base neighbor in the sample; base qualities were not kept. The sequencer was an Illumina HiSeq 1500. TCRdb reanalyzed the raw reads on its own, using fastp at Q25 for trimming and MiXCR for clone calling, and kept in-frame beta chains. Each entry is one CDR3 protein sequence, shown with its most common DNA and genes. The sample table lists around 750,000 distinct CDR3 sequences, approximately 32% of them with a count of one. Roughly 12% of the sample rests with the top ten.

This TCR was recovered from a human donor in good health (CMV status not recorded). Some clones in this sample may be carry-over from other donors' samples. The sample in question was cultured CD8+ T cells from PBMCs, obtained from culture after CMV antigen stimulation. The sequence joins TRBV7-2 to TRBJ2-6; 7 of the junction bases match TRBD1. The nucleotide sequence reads TGTGCCAGCAGCGTCAGACAGGGCTACTCTGGGGCCAACGTCCTGACTTTC. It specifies CASSVRQGYSGANVLTF.